These 22 T cell receptor beta chains were sequenced from one sample in a study of blood T cell repertoires in COVID-19. Using immunoSEQ multiplex PCR, the repertoire was profiled, and TCRdb retains in-frame clones only, with some absent. This table holds 200,000 to 250,000 clones, 88% found once. Sequencing was carried out using PBMCs or T cells enriched from blood (not recorded which). These receptor sequences come from a woman aged 25 to 45 who had been exposed to COVID-19.

The chain combines TRBV7-9 with TRBJ1-5, with 8 bases identical to TRBD1. In germline, CDR1 is SEHNR, CDR2 FQNEAQ (reference sequence). The CDR3 has 15 residues. V lost 3 bases and J lost 7; bases outside the gene matches: 8. In nucleotides, the CDR3 is TGTGCCAGCAGCTTCTCGACAGGGGTTGAACAGCCCCAGCATTTT. It is translated as CASSFSTGVEQPQHF.

Written as DNA, the CDR3 is TGCGCCAGCAGCTTGGGACAGGGGTCCCCTGAAGCTTTCTTT. This codes for CASSLGQGSPEAFF. The chain carries TRBV5-1 and TRBJ1-1, with 8 bases matching TRBD1. The trim removed 0 bases at V and 6 bases at J, leaving 4 bases unmatched. The CDR3 is 14 residues long. Germline V lookup: CDR1 SGHRS, CDR2 YFSETQ.

J is TRBJ2-3 and V is TRBV30; D remains unclear. This CDR3 has 12 residues. V lost 0 bases and J lost 3, with 4 bases in between. The germline V gene has CDR1 GTSNPN and CDR2 SVGIG (reference sequence). CDR3 residues: CAWSVRTDTQYF. The CDR3 DNA reads as TGTGCCTGGAGTGTACGGACAGATACGCAGTATTTT.

This rearrangement joins TRBV7-9 to TRBJ2-2; 9 bases map to TRBD2. Germline CDR1 is SEHNR and CDR2 is FQNEAQ (reference sequence). V shed 1 base and J 0 bases; nucleotides not matched to a gene: 9. The length of the CDR3 is 19 residues. CDR3 amino acids: CASSLGSLAGLPNTGELFF. CDR3 DNA: TGTGCCAGCAGCTTAGGCTCCCTAGCGGGATTACCGAACACCGGGGAGCTGTTTTTT.

J is TRBJ1-2 and V is TRBV29-1; the D is unclear. Germline CDR1 is SQVTM and CDR2 is ANQGSEA. The CDR3 sequence is 13 residues long. Trimming stripped 4 bases from V and 8 bases from J, with 17 bases between. CDR3 bases: TGCAGCGTTGTCAGTGTGTCCTCCTCCGGCTACACCTTC. Encoded protein: CSVVSVSSSGYTF.

The genes are TRBV10-1 and TRBJ2-3; maybe TRBD2 (5 bases). Germline assignment: CDR1 WNHNN and CDR2 SYGVQD (reference sequence). The CDR3 is made up of 14 amino acids. With 7 bases removed from V and 6 bases from J, the gap between germline ends came to 17 bases. The CDR3 reads CASKESRAGDTQYF. The CDR3 coding sequence is TGCGCCAGCAAGGAGTCGCGGGCCGGCGATACGCAGTATTTT.

The chain joins TRBV19 to TRBJ2-2, with 7 bases fitting TRBD1. The junction had 6 bases not matched to a gene; V was cut back by 8 bases and J by 6 bases. CDR3 length: 13 amino acids. Per the germline V gene, CDR1 is LNHDA and CDR2 is SQIVND (reference sequence). This CDR3 reads CASGTVNSGELFF. The CDR3 nucleotides read TGTGCCAGTGGGACAGTAAATTCCGGGGAGCTGTTTTTT.

In DNA form, the CDR3 reads TGTGCCAGCAGCCGTCCCGGGACAGGGACCGGGGAGCTGTTTTTT. Its protein product is CASSRPGTGTGELFF. The chain joins TRBV7-9 to TRBJ2-2, with 9 bases aligning to TRBD1. The CDR3 loop spans 15 amino acids. Losses at the gene ends were 5 bases for V and 5 bases for J; bases not matched to a gene: 6. From germline, CDR1 is SEHNR and CDR2 FQNEAQ (reference sequence).

The rearrangement joins TRBV3-1 (or the pseudogene TRBV3-2) to TRBJ2-1; 11 positions match TRBD2. The junction had 2 bases not matched to a gene; V was cut back by 4 bases and J by 3 bases. Germline assignment: CDR1 LGHDT and CDR2 YNNKEL (reference sequence). This CDR3 is 15 amino acids long. Here the CDR3 DNA reads TGTGCCAGCAGCCTTACTAGCGGGAGCTACAATGAGCAGTTCTTC. Translation: CASSLTSGSYNEQFF.

The chain has TRBV19 and TRBJ1-5; a possible D gene is TRBD1 (6 bases). V shed 9 bases and J shed 0 bases, with 15 bases lying between them. CDR1 is LNHDA and CDR2 is SQIVND in the germline V gene (reference sequence). CDR3 length equals 15 residues. The CDR3 region has the DNA TGTGCCAGCAGAGGACAGCTTTATAGCAATCAGCCCCAGCATTTT. Amino acids: CASRGQLYSNQPQHF.

The chain employs TRBV29-1 and TRBJ1-2, with 8 bases fitting TRBD1. CDR3 size: 15 residues. CDR1 is SQVTM, CDR2 ANQGSEA, per germline. V lost 7 bases and J lost 4; bases outside the gene matches: 14. The CDR3 here is CSAVGGPQGVYGYTF. In nucleotides, the CDR3 is TGCAGCGCCGTTGGGGGACCACAGGGGGTCTATGGCTACACCTTC.

The V gene is TRBV7-2, the J gene TRBJ2-7, with D possibly being TRBD1 (5 bases). V shed 3 bases and J shed 6 bases, with 12 bases lying between them. The CDR3 consists of 13 residues. Germline CDR1 reads SGHTA; CDR2 reads FQGNSA. CDR3 residues: CASSFRVRSEQYF. The CDR3 bases are TGTGCCAGCAGCTTCAGGGTAAGGAGCGAGCAGTACTTC.

The rearrangement links TRBV19 to TRBJ2-1; 7 nucleotides agree with TRBD1. V was pared by 7 bases and J by 15 bases, with 12 bases of the junction left unmatched. The CDR3 spans 12 residues. The germline V gene encodes CDR1 LNHDA and CDR2 SQIVND (reference sequence). This chain's CDR3 is CASKSTGEGWFF. CDR3 coding DNA: TGTGCCAGTAAATCTACAGGGGAAGGTTGGTTCTTC.

V and J are TRBV20-1 and TRBJ1-2; 8 nucleotides agree with TRBD1. Germline CDR1 reads DFQATT; CDR2 reads SNEGSKA (reference sequence). Trimming took 3 bases from V and 6 from J; bases not matched to a gene: 12. The CDR3 has 15 amino acids. Here the CDR3 reads CSASRDAGGLDGYTF. The DNA of the CDR3 is TGCAGTGCTAGTAGGGATGCAGGGGGCCTGGATGGCTACACCTTC.

The chain has TRBV9 and TRBJ1-1, with a weak D call TRBD1 (5 bases). Trimming cost V 3 bases and J 0 bases, with 12 bases left between them. This CDR3 contains 15 residues. Per germline, CDR1 SGDLS and CDR2 YYNGEE. CDR3 residues: CASSERTTLNTEAFF. In DNA, the CDR3 is TGTGCCAGCAGCGAAAGGACAACTCTGAACACTGAAGCTTTCTTT.

The chain joins TRBV19 to TRBJ1-1, with a possible D match to TRBD1 (5 bases). CDR3 size: 16 residues. The V gene lost 5 bases and the J gene lost 6 bases, with 22 bases spanning the gap. Germline CDR1 and CDR2: LNHDA and SQIVND (reference sequence). CDR3 amino acids: CASSLLGGSFIAEAFF. CDR3 in DNA: TGTGCCAGTAGTCTATTGGGGGGTTCTTTCATCGCTGAAGCTTTCTTT.

The chain couples TRBV6-5 to TRBJ1-1; D is possibly TRBD1 (6 bases). This CDR3 is built from 14 residues. Between the trimmed V and J ends, which lost 0 bases and 6 bases, there was a span of 11 bases. Germline-derived CDR1 and CDR2 are MNHEY and SVGAGI. The CDR3 reads CASSYSSGAAEAFF. In DNA, the CDR3 is TGTGCCAGCAGTTACTCGTCAGGGGCCGCTGAAGCTTTCTTT.

The V call is TRBV30, the J call TRBJ2-7; tentatively, D is TRBD1 (5 bases). The CDR3 runs to 14 residues. V was shortened by 0 bases and J by 1 base, with 10 bases between the two germline ends. Germline V gene lookup returns CDR1 GTSNPN and CDR2 SVGIG (reference sequence). The CDR3 reads CAWSVIRASYEQYF. CDR3 nucleotides: TGTGCCTGGAGTGTAATCAGGGCATCCTACGAGCAGTACTTC.

The gene calls are TRBV27 and TRBJ2-1, with 8 bases lining up with TRBD1. V dropped 5 bases and J dropped 9; count of bases not matched to a gene: 15. Germline V CDR1 and CDR2: MNHEY, SMNVEV (reference sequence). The CDR3 totals 16 residues. The CDR3: CASSPGTGIGLAEQFF. DNA for the CDR3: TGTGCCAGCAGTCCCGGGACAGGCATTGGGTTAGCTGAGCAGTTCTTC.

CDR3 nucleotides: TGTGCCAGCAGCCAAGGGACAGGGGGAGAGACCCAGTACTTC. Its protein is CASSQGTGGETQYF. This chain connects TRBV3-1 (or the pseudogene TRBV3-2) to TRBJ2-5, with 10 bases lining up with TRBD1. The V segment lost 1 base and the J segment 4 bases; nucleotides outside the gene matches: 0. CDR1 and CDR2 from the germline V gene are LGHDT and YNNKEL (reference sequence). The CDR3 sequence is 14 residues long.

In this sample, this clone turned up once. The chain combines TRBV25-1 with TRBJ2-7, with 7 positions matching TRBD2. From germline, CDR1 is MGHDK and CDR2 SYGVNS. V gave up 7 bases and J gave up 7 bases; unmatched junction bases: 13. The CDR3 has 14 amino acids. CDR3 protein: CASTPLGGSREQYF. The CDR3 DNA is TGTGCCAGCACCCCGCTGGGGGGGTCGAGGGAGCAGTACTTC.

This chain uses TRBV27 with TRBJ1-1; D perhaps matches TRBD1 (6 bases). CDR1 is MNHEY, CDR2 SMNVEV, per germline (reference sequence). The V end lost 5 bases, the J end lost 6 bases, and 13 bases lay between the germline ends. CDR3 length: 13 residues. The CDR3 protein is CASSPQGWAEAFF. The CDR3 nucleotides are TGTGCCAGCAGTCCCCAGGGGTGGGCTGAAGCTTTCTTT.